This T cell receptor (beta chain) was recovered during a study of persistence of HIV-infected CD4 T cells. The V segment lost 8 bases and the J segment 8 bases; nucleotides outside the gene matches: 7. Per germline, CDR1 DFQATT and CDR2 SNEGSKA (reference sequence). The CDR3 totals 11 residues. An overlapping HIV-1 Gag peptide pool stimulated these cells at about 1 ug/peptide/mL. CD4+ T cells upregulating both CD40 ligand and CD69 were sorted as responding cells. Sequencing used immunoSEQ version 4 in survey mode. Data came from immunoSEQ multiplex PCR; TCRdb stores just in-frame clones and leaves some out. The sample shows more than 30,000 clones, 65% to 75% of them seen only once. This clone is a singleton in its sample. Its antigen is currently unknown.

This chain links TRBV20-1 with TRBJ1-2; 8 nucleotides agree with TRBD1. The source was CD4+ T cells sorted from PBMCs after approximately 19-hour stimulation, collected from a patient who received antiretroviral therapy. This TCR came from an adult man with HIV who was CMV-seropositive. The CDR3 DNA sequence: TGCAGTCGCAGGGGGCTGGGGGGCTACACCTTC. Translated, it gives CSRRGLGGYTF.